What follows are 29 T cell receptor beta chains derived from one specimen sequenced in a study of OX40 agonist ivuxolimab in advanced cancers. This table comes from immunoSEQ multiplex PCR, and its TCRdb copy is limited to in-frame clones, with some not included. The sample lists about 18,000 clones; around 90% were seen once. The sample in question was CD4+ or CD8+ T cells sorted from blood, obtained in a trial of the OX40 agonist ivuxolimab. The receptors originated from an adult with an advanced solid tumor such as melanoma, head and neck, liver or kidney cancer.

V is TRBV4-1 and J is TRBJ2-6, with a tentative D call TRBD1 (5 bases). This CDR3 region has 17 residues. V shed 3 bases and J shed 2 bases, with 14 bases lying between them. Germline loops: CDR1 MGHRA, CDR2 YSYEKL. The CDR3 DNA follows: TGCGCCAGCAGCCAGCAATCCAGGGTTACTGGGGCCAACGTCCTGACTTTC. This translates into CASSQQSRVTGANVLTF.

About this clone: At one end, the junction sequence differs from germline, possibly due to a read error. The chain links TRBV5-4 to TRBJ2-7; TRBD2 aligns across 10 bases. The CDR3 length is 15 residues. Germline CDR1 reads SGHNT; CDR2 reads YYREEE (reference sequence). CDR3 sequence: CATSLSPSGGNEQYF. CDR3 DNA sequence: TGTGCCACCAGCTTGTCTCCTAGCGGGGGAAACGAGCAGTACTTC.

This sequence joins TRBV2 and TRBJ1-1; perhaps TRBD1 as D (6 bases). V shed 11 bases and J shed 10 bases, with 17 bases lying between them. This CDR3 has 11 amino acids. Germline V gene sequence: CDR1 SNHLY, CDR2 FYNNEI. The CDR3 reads CAGGEGFGAFF. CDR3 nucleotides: TGTGCCGGGGGCGAGGGATTTGGAGCTTTCTTT.

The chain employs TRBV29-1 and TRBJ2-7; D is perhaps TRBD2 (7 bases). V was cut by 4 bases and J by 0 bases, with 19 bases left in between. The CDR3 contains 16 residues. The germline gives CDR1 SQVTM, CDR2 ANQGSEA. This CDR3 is CSVGGLAERNSYEQYF. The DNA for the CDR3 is TGCAGCGTTGGGGGGCTAGCGGAGCGAAACTCCTACGAGCAGTACTTC.

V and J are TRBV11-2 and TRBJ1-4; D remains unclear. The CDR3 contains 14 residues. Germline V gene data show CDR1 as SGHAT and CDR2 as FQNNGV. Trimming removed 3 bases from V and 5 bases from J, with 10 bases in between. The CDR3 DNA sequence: TGTGCCAGCAGCTTTGTGGGTTTGAATGAAAAACTGTTTTTT. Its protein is CASSFVGLNEKLFF.

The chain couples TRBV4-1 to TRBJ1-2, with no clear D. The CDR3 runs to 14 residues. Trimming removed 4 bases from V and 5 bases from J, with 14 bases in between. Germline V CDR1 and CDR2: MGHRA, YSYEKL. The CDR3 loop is CASSLRGDAYGYTF. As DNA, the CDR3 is TGCGCCAGCAGCCTTAGAGGTGACGCTTATGGCTACACCTTC.

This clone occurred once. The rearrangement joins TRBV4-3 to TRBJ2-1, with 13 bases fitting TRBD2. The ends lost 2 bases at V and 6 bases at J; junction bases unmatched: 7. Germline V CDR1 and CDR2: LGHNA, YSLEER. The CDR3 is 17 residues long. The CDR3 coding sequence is TGCGCCAGCAGCCAACTCTGGACTAGCGGGGGACCCAATGAGCAGTTCTTC. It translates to CASSQLWTSGGPNEQFF.

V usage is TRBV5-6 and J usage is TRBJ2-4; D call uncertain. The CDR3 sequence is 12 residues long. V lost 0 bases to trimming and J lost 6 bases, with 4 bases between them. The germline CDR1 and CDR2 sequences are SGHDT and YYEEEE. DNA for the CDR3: TGTGCCAGCAGCTTGGGCAGAAACATTCAGTACTTC. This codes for CASSLGRNIQYF.

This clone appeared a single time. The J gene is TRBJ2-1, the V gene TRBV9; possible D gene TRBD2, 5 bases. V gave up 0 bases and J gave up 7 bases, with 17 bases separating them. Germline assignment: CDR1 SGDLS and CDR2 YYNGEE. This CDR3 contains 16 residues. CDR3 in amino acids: CASSVGLVAGGNEQFF. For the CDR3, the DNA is TGTGCCAGCAGCGTAGGGTTGGTCGCGGGCGGGAATGAGCAGTTCTTC. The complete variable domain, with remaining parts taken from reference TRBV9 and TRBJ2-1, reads DSGVTQTPKHLITATGQRVTLRCSPRSGDLSVYWYQQSLDQGLQFLIQYYNGEERAKGNILERFSAQQFPDLHSELNLSSLELGDSALYFCASSVGLVAGGNEQFFGPGTRLTVL.

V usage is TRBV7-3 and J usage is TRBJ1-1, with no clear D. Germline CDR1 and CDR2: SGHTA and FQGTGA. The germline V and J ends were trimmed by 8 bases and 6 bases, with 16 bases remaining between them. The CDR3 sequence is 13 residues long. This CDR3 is CASRHTEGPEAFF. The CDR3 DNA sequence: TGTGCCAGCCGCCACACGGAGGGCCCTGAAGCTTTCTTT.

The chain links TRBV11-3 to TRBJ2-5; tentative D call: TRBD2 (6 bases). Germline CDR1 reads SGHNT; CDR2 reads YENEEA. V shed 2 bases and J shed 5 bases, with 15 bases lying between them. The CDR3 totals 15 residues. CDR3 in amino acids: CASSLPSARVETQYF. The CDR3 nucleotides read TGTGCCAGCAGCTTACCTAGCGCCAGGGTGGAGACCCAGTACTTC.

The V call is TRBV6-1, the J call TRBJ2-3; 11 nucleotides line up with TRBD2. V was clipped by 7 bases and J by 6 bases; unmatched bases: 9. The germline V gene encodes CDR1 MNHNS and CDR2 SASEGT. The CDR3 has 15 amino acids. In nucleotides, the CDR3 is TGTGCCAGCAATATTATAGCGGGAGGGATGGATACGCAGTATTTT. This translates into CASNIIAGGMDTQYF.

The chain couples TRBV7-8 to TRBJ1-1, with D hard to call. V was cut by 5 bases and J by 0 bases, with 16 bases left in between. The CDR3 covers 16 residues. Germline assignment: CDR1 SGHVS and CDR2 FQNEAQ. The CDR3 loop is CASSPYPGNMNTEAFF. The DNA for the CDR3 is TGTGCCAGCAGCCCATACCCGGGGAACATGAACACTGAAGCTTTCTTT.

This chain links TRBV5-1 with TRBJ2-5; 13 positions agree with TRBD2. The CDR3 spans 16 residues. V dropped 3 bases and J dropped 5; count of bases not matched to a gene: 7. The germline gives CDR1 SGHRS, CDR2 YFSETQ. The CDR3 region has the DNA TGCGCCAGCAGCTCCCTGACTAGCGGGAGGTCGGAGACCCAGTACTTC. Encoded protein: CASSSLTSGRSETQYF.

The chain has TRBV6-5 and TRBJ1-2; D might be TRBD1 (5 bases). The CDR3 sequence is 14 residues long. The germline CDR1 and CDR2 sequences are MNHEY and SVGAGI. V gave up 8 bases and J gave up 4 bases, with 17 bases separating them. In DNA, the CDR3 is TGTGCCAGCTCAGTAGGGGCCGTAGGCTATGGCTACACCTTC. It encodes CASSVGAVGYGYTF.

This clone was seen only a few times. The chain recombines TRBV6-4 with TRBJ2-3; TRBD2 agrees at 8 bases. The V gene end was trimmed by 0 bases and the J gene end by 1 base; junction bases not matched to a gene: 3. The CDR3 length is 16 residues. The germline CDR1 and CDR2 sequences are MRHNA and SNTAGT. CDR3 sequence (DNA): TGTGCCAGCAGTGACTCGACGGGGGGGGGCACAGATACGCAGTATTTT. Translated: CASSDSTGGGTDTQYF.

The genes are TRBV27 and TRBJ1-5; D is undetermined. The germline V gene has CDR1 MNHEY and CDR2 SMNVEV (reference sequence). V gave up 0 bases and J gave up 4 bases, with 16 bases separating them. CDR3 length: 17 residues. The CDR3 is CASSLSRVLKLNQPQHF. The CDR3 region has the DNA TGTGCCAGCAGTTTATCTAGGGTCCTCAAGCTTAATCAGCCCCAGCATTTT.

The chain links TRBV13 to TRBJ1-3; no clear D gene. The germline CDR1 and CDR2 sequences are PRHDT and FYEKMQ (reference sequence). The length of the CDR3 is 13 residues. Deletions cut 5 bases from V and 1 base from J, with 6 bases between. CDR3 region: CASSPRSGNTIYF. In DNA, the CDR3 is TGTGCCAGCAGCCCCCGGTCTGGAAACACCATATATTTT.

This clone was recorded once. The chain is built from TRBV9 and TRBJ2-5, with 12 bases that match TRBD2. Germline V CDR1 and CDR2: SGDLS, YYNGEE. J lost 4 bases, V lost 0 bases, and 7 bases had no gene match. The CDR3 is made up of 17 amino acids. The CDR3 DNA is TGTGCCAGCAGCGTAGAGCCGACTAGCGGGGGAGGAGAGACCCAGTACTTC. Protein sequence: CASSVEPTSGGGETQYF.

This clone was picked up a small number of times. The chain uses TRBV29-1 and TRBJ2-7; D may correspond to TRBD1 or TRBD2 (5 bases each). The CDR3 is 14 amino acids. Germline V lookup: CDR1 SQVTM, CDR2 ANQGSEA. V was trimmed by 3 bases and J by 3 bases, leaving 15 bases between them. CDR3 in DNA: TGCAGCGTTGACTTGGGGCAGGGAGACTACGAGCAGTACTTC. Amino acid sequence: CSVDLGQGDYEQYF.

CDR3 amino acids: CASSQAGHIAKNIQYF. CDR3 nucleotide sequence: TGTGCCAGCAGCCAAGCGGGACACATAGCCAAAAACATTCAGTACTTC. V and J are TRBV14 and TRBJ2-4; a possible D gene is TRBD1 (6 bases). Germline loops: CDR1 SGHDN, CDR2 FVKESK. CDR3 size: 16 residues. Trimming shortened V by 1 base and J by 0 bases, and 10 bases separated the two germline ends.

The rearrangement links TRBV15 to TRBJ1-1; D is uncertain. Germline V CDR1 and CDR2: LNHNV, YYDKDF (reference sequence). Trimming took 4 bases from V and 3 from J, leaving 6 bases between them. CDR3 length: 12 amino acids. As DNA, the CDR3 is TGTGCCACCAGCACAACATACACTGAAGCTTTCTTT. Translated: CATSTTYTEAFF. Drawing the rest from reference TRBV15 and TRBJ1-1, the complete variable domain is DAMVIQNPRYQVTQFGKPVTLSCSQTLNHNVMYWYQQKSSQAPKLLFHYYDKDFNNEADTPDNFQSRRPNTSFCFLDIRSPGLGDTAMYLCATSTTYTEAFFGQGTRLTVV.

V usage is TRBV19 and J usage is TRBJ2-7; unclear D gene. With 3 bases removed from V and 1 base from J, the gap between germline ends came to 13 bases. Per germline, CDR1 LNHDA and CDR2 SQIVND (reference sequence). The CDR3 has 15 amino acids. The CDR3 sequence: CASSMGRSMSYEQYF. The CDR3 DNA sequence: TGTGCCAGTAGTATGGGCCGTTCTATGTCCTACGAGCAGTACTTC. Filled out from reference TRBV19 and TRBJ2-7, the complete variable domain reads DGGITQSPKYLFRKEGQNVTLSCEQNLNHDAMYWYRQDPGQGLRLIYYSQIVNDFQKGDIAEGYSVSREKKESFPLTVTSAQKNPTAFYLCASSMGRSMSYEQYFGPGTRLTVT.

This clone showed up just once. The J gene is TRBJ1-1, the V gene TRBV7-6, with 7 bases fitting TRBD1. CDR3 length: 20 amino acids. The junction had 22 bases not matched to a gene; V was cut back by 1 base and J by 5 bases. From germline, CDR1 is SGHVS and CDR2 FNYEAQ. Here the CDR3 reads CASSLVPPTGTKHKGTEAFF. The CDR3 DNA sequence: TGTGCCAGCAGCTTAGTCCCCCCGACAGGGACCAAACATAAGGGGACTGAAGCTTTCTTT.

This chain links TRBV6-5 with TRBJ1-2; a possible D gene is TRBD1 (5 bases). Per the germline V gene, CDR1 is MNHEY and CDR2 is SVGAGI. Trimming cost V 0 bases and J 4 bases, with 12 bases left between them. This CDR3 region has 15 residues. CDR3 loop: CASSYSGTLAYGYTF. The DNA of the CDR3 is TGTGCCAGCAGTTACTCCGGGACCCTTGCCTATGGCTACACCTTC.

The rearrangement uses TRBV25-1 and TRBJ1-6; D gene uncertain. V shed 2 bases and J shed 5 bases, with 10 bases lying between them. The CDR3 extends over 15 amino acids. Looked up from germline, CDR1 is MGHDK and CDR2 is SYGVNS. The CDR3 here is CASSEEGSHNSPLHF. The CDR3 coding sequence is TGTGCCAGCAGTGAAGAGGGTTCCCATAATTCACCCCTCCACTTT.

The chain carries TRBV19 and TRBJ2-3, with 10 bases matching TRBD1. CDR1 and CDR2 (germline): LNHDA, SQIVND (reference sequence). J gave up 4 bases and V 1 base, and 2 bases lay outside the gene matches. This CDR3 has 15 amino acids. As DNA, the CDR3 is TGTGCCAGTAGTATAGGCGGGACAGGGGCAGATACGCAGTATTTT. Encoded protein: CASSIGGTGADTQYF.

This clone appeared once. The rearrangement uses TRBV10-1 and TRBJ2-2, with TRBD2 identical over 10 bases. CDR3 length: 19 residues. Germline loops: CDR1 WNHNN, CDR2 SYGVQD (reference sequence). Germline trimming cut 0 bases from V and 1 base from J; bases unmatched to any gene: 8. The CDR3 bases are TGCGCCAGCAGTGAGTCGGTGCTAGCGGGAGCTATGAACACCGGGGAGCTGTTTTTT. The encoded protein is CASSESVLAGAMNTGELFF.

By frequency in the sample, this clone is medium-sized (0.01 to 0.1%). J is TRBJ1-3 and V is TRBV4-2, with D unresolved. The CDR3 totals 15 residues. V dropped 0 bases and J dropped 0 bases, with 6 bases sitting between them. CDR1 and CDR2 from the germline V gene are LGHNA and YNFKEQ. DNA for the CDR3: TGTGCCAGCAGCCAAGATAGGAGCTCTGGAAACACCATATATTTT. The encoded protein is CASSQDRSSGNTIYF.